Following are 27 T cell receptor beta chains from one sample sequenced in a study of OX40 agonist ivuxolimab in advanced cancers. Clones were sequenced by immunoSEQ multiplex PCR, and TCRdb holds only the in-frame ones, with some missing. The table shows about 68,000 clones, with approximately 80% occurring only once. The source was CD4+ or CD8+ T cells sorted from blood, collected in a trial of the OX40 agonist ivuxolimab. These receptors came from an adult with an advanced solid tumor such as melanoma, head and neck, liver or kidney cancer.

This clone was seen more than once but under ten times. This chain joins TRBV5-6 and TRBJ2-1; 8 bases line up with TRBD2. This CDR3 is built from 14 residues. Germline V lookup: CDR1 SGHDT, CDR2 YYEEEE. Unmatched junction bases numbered 0, after V lost 0 bases and J lost 4 bases. CDR3 sequence reads: CASSLVAGYNEQFF. The CDR3 DNA reads as TGTGCCAGCAGCTTGGTAGCGGGGTACAATGAGCAGTTCTTC.

The CDR3 DNA reads TGTGCCAGCAGCTTGGTAGGGGCCGGGGGGCGTAATGAAAAACTGTTTTTT. It encodes CASSLVGAGGRNEKLFF. The rearrangement links TRBV5-6 to TRBJ1-4; D may be TRBD1 (6 bases). V was pared by 0 bases and J by 4 bases, with 16 bases between. CDR3 length: 17 amino acids. Germline CDR1 reads SGHDT; CDR2 reads YYEEEE.

The V gene is TRBV19, the J gene TRBJ1-5; D is possibly TRBD1 (6 bases). Germline assignment: CDR1 LNHDA and CDR2 SQIVND (reference sequence). V lost 7 bases to trimming and J lost 2 bases, with 15 bases between them. This CDR3 region has 15 residues. The CDR3 bases are TGTGCCAGTATCAAGGGGGAACGCGGCAATCAGCCCCAGCATTTT. Translation gives CASIKGERGNQPQHF. The whole variable domain, filled in from reference TRBV19 and TRBJ1-5, reads DGGITQSPKYLFRKEGQNVTLSCEQNLNHDAMYWYRQDPGQGLRLIYYSQIVNDFQKGDIAEGYSVSREKKESFPLTVTSAQKNPTAFYLCASIKGERGNQPQHFGDGTRLSIL.

The chain couples TRBV19 to TRBJ2-1; D perhaps matches TRBD1 (6 bases). There are 15 residues in the CDR3. Germline CDR1 is LNHDA and CDR2 is SQIVND (reference sequence). V was shortened by 1 base and J by 7 bases, with 14 bases between the two germline ends. CDR3 in amino acids: CASSIVAPQGNEQFF. CDR3 bases: TGTGCCAGTAGTATAGTGGCTCCGCAGGGGAATGAGCAGTTCTTC.

The chain's CDR3 is CASSFDSPVGELFF. The CDR3 nucleotides are TGTGCCAGCAGTTTCGACAGCCCAGTGGGGGAGCTGTTTTTT. The chain joins TRBV6-6 to TRBJ2-2; D might be TRBD1 (5 bases). The CDR3 spans 14 residues. In germline, CDR1 is MNHNY, CDR2 SVGAGI (reference sequence). The V end was cut by 4 bases, the J end by 8 bases, with 14 bases between.

This clone has just one count. J is TRBJ2-1 and V is TRBV30; 10 bases are shared with TRBD2. The germline V gene has CDR1 GTSNPN and CDR2 SVGIG (reference sequence). The V and J ends lost 0 bases and 13 bases, in that order; junction bases with no gene match: 9. This CDR3 is 14 amino acids long. The CDR3 DNA is TGTGCCTGGAGTGTAGGCCTAGCGGGGGTGGGTCAGTTCTTC. Its protein is CAWSVGLAGVGQFF.

This chain connects TRBV5-5 to TRBJ1-1; 9 bases line up with TRBD1. V lost 4 bases and J lost 7; bases outside the gene matches: 8. CDR3 length equals 14 residues. Per germline, CDR1 SGHKS and CDR2 YYEKEE (reference sequence). CDR3 DNA: TGTGCCAGCAGCCTGGGACAGGGACGAGGTGAAGCTTTCTTT. Amino acid sequence: CASSLGQGRGEAFF.

V gene TRBV5-3 combines with J gene TRBJ1-1, with D perhaps matching TRBD1 (5 bases). TRBV5-3 is sorted into the ORF group, with uncertain function. Deletions cut 3 bases from V and 6 bases from J, with 15 bases between. This CDR3 has 14 amino acids. In DNA, the CDR3 is TGTGCCAGAAGCTGGAGGCGGGGGGTCGCTGAAGCTTTCTTT. Translated: CARSWRRGVAEAFF.

The rearrangement joins TRBV7-2 to TRBJ2-7; D is unresolved. The germline V and J ends were trimmed by 5 bases and 0 bases, with 11 bases remaining between them. Per germline, CDR1 SGHTA and CDR2 FQGNSA. The length of the CDR3 is 14 residues. This CDR3 reads CASSPDTNSYEQYF. As DNA, the CDR3 is TGTGCCAGCAGCCCTGACACCAACTCCTACGAGCAGTACTTC.

This sequence joins TRBV9 and TRBJ2-7, with D maybe TRBD1 (5 bases). Germline CDR1 SGDLS, CDR2 YYNGEE. The CDR3 has 14 amino acids. V was trimmed by 4 bases and J by 1 base, leaving 12 bases between them. CDR3 in amino acids: CASSSQDGSYEQYF. As DNA, the CDR3 is TGTGCCAGCAGCTCACAGGACGGTTCCTACGAGCAGTACTTC.

The chain combines TRBV6-6 with TRBJ1-5; no reliable D call. Germline values: CDR1 MNHNY, CDR2 SVGAGI (reference sequence). The CDR3 loop spans 15 amino acids. Deletions cut 4 bases from V and 4 bases from J, with 14 bases between. The CDR3 DNA sequence: TGTGCCAGCAGTTTGGGCGGGATTTTGAATCAGCCCCAGCATTTT. Protein: CASSLGGILNQPQHF.

The V call is TRBV5-1, the J call TRBJ1-4, with TRBD1 matching over 8 bases. This CDR3 contains 15 residues. Trimming removed 3 bases from V and 7 bases from J; junction bases left unmatched: 8. Per the germline V gene, CDR1 is SGHRS and CDR2 is YFSETQ. The CDR3 sequence: CASSSTGGSFEKLFF. As DNA, the CDR3 is TGCGCCAGCAGCTCCACAGGGGGAAGTTTTGAAAAACTGTTTTTT.

This chain links TRBV19 with TRBJ1-1, with D possibly TRBD1 on 6 matching bases. The CDR3 runs 15 residues. Germline CDR1 reads LNHDA; CDR2 reads SQIVND (reference sequence). With 5 bases removed from V and 3 bases from J, the gap between germline ends came to 16 bases. The CDR3: CASSAETGFYTEAFF. CDR3 in DNA: TGTGCCAGTAGTGCCGAAACAGGGTTCTACACTGAAGCTTTCTTT.

V usage is TRBV6-5 and J usage is TRBJ1-2; tentative D call: TRBD1 (6 bases). Trimming shortened V by 0 bases and J by 0 bases, and 11 bases separated the two germline ends. Germline values: CDR1 MNHEY, CDR2 SVGAGI. The CDR3 is 16 residues long. CDR3 DNA sequence: TGTGCCAGCAGTTACTCGGAACACAGGGCTAACTATGGCTACACCTTC. This codes for CASSYSEHRANYGYTF.

The V and J genes are TRBV15 and TRBJ2-7; TRBD2 matches at 13 bases. CDR3 size: 15 residues. V shed 3 bases and J 6 bases; nucleotides not matched to a gene: 5. The germline gives CDR1 LNHNV, CDR2 YYDKDF (reference sequence). Written as DNA, the CDR3 is TGTGCCACCAGCAGGCGACTAGCGGGGGGAGGCGAGCAGTACTTC. This gives the protein CATSRRLAGGGEQYF.

The V and J genes are TRBV6-6 and TRBJ1-2, with 7 bases fitting TRBD1. Germline CDR1 is MNHNY and CDR2 is SVGAGI (reference sequence). V shed 4 bases and J 13 bases; nucleotides not matched to a gene: 12. This CDR3 comprises 13 residues. The CDR3 DNA reads as TGTGCCAGCAGTTGGGACAGAACTATGGAGGGCACCTTC. It encodes CASSWDRTMEGTF.

The V gene is TRBV7-9, the J gene TRBJ1-1; TRBD1 matches at 7 bases. The V and J ends lost 5 bases and 0 bases, in that order; junction bases with no gene match: 6. Germline CDR1 SEHNR, CDR2 FQNEAQ (reference sequence). There are 15 residues in the CDR3. The CDR3 DNA sequence: TGTGCCAGCAGCCGGAAGGGACAGATGAACACTGAAGCTTTCTTT. It encodes CASSRKGQMNTEAFF.

CDR3 sequence reads: CAWCRDLNQPQHF. The CDR3 region has the DNA TGTGCCTGGTGCAGGGATCTCAATCAGCCCCAGCATTTT. The chain is built from TRBV30 and TRBJ1-5, with a weak D call TRBD1 (5 bases). The CDR3 extends over 13 amino acids. Trimming cost V 5 bases and J 3 bases, with 11 bases left between them. The germline V gene has CDR1 GTSNPN and CDR2 SVGIG (reference sequence).

V gene TRBV2 combines with J gene TRBJ1-5; 7 bases align to TRBD1. CDR1 is SNHLY, CDR2 FYNNEI, per germline. There are 14 residues in the CDR3. Losses at the gene ends were 6 bases for V and 6 bases for J; bases not matched to a gene: 8. The chain's CDR3 is CASSRQGPGQPQHF. CDR3 coding DNA: TGTGCCAGCAGCCGACAGGGACCGGGTCAGCCCCAGCATTTT.

The chain joins TRBV4-1 to TRBJ2-7; D is possibly TRBD1 (6 bases). The CDR3 spans 14 residues. Between the trimmed V and J ends, which lost 4 bases and 4 bases, there was a span of 14 bases. Germline CDR1 MGHRA, CDR2 YSYEKL. DNA for the CDR3: TGCGCCAGCAGCCTCGTCGGACAGCTTTACGAGCAGTACTTC. The encoded protein is CASSLVGQLYEQYF.

This sequence joins TRBV28 and TRBJ1-1; possibly TRBD1 for D (5 bases). This CDR3 contains 15 residues. Trimming removed 5 bases at V and 2 bases at J, with 15 bases between. The germline V gene has CDR1 MDHEN and CDR2 SYDVKM. The CDR3 protein is CASSPPGPLNTEAFF. The CDR3 nucleotides read TGTGCCAGCAGTCCCCCGGGACCGCTAAACACTGAAGCTTTCTTT. Full variable domain (rest looked up from reference TRBV28 and TRBJ1-1): DVKVTQSSRYLVKRTGEKVFLECVQDMDHENMFWYRQDPGLGLRLIYFSYDVKMKEKGDIPEGYSVSREKKERFSLILESASTNQTSMYLCASSPPGPLNTEAFFGQGTRLTVV.

This clone was picked up a small number of times. This sequence joins TRBV5-1 and TRBJ1-4; a possible D gene is TRBD1 (5 bases). CDR1 and CDR2 from the germline V gene are SGHRS and YFSETQ. The CDR3 totals 17 residues. V was cut by 2 bases and J by 3 bases, with 17 bases left in between. DNA for the CDR3: TGCGCCAGCAGCTTCGGGACTAAGGGGTTAGCTAATGAAAAACTGTTTTTT. This gives the protein CASSFGTKGLANEKLFF.

The chain recombines TRBV18 with TRBJ1-2; TRBD1 is a possible D gene (5 bases). Germline values: CDR1 KGHSH, CDR2 LQKENI. Between the trimmed V and J ends, which lost 3 bases and 4 bases, there was a span of 12 bases. This CDR3 is 14 amino acids long. The CDR3 DNA follows: TGTGCCAGCTCACCCGCCGACGGGACCTATGGCTACACCTTC. It translates to CASSPADGTYGYTF.

V gene TRBV28 combines with J gene TRBJ1-1, with a weak D call TRBD1 (5 bases). Trimming left V 8 bases short and J 4 bases short, with 11 bases between. This CDR3 has 12 residues. Germline loops: CDR1 MDHEN, CDR2 SYDVKM. This CDR3 is CASLGGGTEAFF. The CDR3 DNA reads as TGTGCCAGCCTTGGGGGAGGCACTGAAGCTTTCTTT.

V is TRBV6-5 and J is TRBJ2-2, with 7 bases that match TRBD2. This CDR3 is 15 amino acids long. The V gene's germline CDR1 is MNHEY and CDR2 SVGAGI. V trimming: 6 bases; J trimming: 0 bases; junction bases outside the gene matches: 4. In nucleotides, the CDR3 is TGTGCCAGCAGAGGCGGGGGTTCGAACACCGGGGAGCTGTTTTTT. This codes for CASRGGGSNTGELFF.

The chain couples TRBV5-4 to TRBJ2-5; 8 bases are a match to TRBD1. V lost 2 bases, J lost 3 bases, and 3 bases stayed unmatched. From germline, CDR1 is SGHNT and CDR2 YYREEE (reference sequence). The CDR3 covers 14 residues. CDR3 sequence (DNA): TGTGCCAGCAGCTTCGTGGACAGGGAAGAGACCCAGTACTTC. Its protein is CASSFVDREETQYF.

This clone was observed a few times. The chain recombines TRBV5-5 with TRBJ2-7, with D hard to call. CDR1 is SGHKS and CDR2 is YYEKEE in the germline V gene (reference sequence). The length of the CDR3 is 14 residues. Trimming removed 0 bases from V and 4 bases from J, with 11 bases in between. For the CDR3, the DNA is TGTGCCAGCAGCTTGGTAGGGCCGAGATACGAGCAGTACTTC. It specifies CASSLVGPRYEQYF.